A selection of T cell receptor beta chains follows, all from one sample in a study of T cells in Graves' hyperthyroidism and ophthalmopathy. TCRdb re-analysed the multiplex PCR reads in MiXCR, keeping a single row per CDR3 protein. The table includes 350,000 to 400,000 distinct CDR3 sequences, approximately 18% detected once. Material: blood. These TCRs come from a man aged 18 to 30 with Graves' ophthalmopathy. The CDR3 runs from the conserved cysteine through the conserved F or W. D genes are given only for firm matches. Expanded clones get a size class; other rows say once, few or many, or leave the size out.

d_gene,v_gene,abundance,j_gene,CDR3nt,CDR3aa
TRBD1,TRBV11-2,many,TRBJ2-1,TGTGCCAGCAGCTTAGCTTACTCCGGGACAGGGGATTACAATGAGCAGTTCTTC,CASSLAYSGTGDYNEQFF
.,TRBV5-6,.,TRBJ1-1,TGTGCCAGCAGCTTGAATTCGGAAGCTTTCTTT,CASSLNSEAFF
TRBD2,TRBV2,.,TRBJ2-3,TGTGCCAGCGGGAGGGCGGATACGCAGTATTTT,CASGRADTQYF
.,TRBV7-8,.,TRBJ1-3,TGTGCCAGCAGCTTACTGTCCTCGGGGGGCCCTGGAAACACCATATATTTT,CASSLLSSGGPGNTIYF
.,TRBV28,many,TRBJ1-1,TGTGCCAGCAGTCCCCCTATTGTGAACACTGAAGCTTTCTTT,CASSPPIVNTEAFF
TRBD2,TRBV6-9,.,TRBJ2-3,TGTGCCAGCAGTTGGGGAGGGACTAGCGGGGGTATCGCAGATACGCAGTATTTT,CASSWGGTSGGIADTQYF
TRBD2,TRBV12-3/TRBV12-4,many,TRBJ2-3,TGTGCCATCAAACCCCCTAGCGGGGATACGCAGTATTTT,CAIKPPSGDTQYF
TRBD2,TRBV7-8,few,TRBJ2-5,TGTGCCAGCAGCTCGTCCCTGAAAAAGCGGGAACAAGAGACCCAGTACTTC,CASSSSLKKREQETQYF
TRBD1,TRBV5-1,many,TRBJ2-7,TGCGCCAGCAGCCGCGGACAGGGCAGGTACGAGCAGTACTTC,CASSRGQGRYEQYF
TRBD1,TRBV6-9,.,TRBJ2-4,TGTGCCAGCAGTTATCCGGACAGGGAGACAAACATTCAGTACTTC,CASSYPDRETNIQYF
.,TRBV13,.,TRBJ1-3,TGTGCCGGCAGCTTAGGCAGGCTGCGCTCTGGAAACACCATATATTTT,CAGSLGRLRSGNTIYF
.,TRBV7-3,many,TRBJ2-1,TGTGCCAGCAGCTTCAAAGGGGGTGAGCAGTTCTTC,CASSFKGGEQFF
TRBD1,TRBV6-1,.,TRBJ2-7,TGTGCCATCGGAACGGGACAGTTCTACGAGCAGTACTTC,CAIGTGQFYEQYF
TRBD2,TRBV10-1,.,TRBJ2-3,TGCGCCAGCAGTGTAGGACTAGCTCCGAATACGCAGTATTTT,CASSVGLAPNTQYF
.,TRBV7-9,few,TRBJ1-5,TGTGCCAGCAGCCCCCAGGGGAACAATCAGCCCCAGCATTTT,CASSPQGNNQPQHF
TRBD1,TRBV10-2,many,TRBJ1-1,TGCGCCAGCAGCAACCGGGACAGGGAGATAAGGGACACTGAAGCTTTCTTT,CASSNRDREIRDTEAFF
.,TRBV9,few,TRBJ2-1,TGTGCCAGCAGCCCCCGAGGGCTCTACTACAATGAGCAGTTCTTC,CASSPRGLYYNEQFF
TRBD1,TRBV5-1,many,TRBJ2-1,TGCGCCAGCAGCGCTGACAGGGGGCGATGGGTCGGCAATGAGCAGTTCTTC,CASSADRGRWVGNEQFF
.,TRBV6-1,many,TRBJ2-1,TGTGCCAGCAGTGTCAGGGGAGGGTCCTACAATGAGCAGTTCTTC,CASSVRGGSYNEQFF
TRBD2,TRBV5-1,many,TRBJ2-7,TGCGCCAGCAGTGCCACCCCTAGCGGGGGCCACGAGCAGTACTTC,CASSATPSGGHEQYF
TRBD1,TRBV12-3/TRBV12-4,many,TRBJ1-1,TGTGCCAGCAGGGAGACAGGGGTGGGGAACACTGAAGCTTTCTTT,CASRETGVGNTEAFF
.,TRBV4-2,few,TRBJ2-7,TGTGCCAGCAGCCAAGAAGGCGCCTACCCCTACGAGCAGTACTTC,CASSQEGAYPYEQYF
.,TRBV27,few,TRBJ1-1,TGTGCCAGCAGTTTATTATCGGGGTCGGTTCGGAGGACGGGGGTCACTGAAGCTTTCTTT,CASSLLSGSVRRTGVTEAFF
.,TRBV4-1,few,TRBJ2-5,TGCGCCAGCAGCCAAGTAGGCGGGGCCCGCTACTTC,CASSQVGGARYF
.,TRBV19,few,TRBJ2-7,TGTGCCAGTAGTCGGACAGACTTCCCCGAGCAGTACTTC,CASSRTDFPEQYF
.,TRBV7-2,many,TRBJ2-5,TGTGCCAGCAGCTTAATCAGGGCGCAAGAGACCCAGTACTTC,CASSLIRAQETQYF
.,TRBV12-3/TRBV12-4,many,TRBJ1-3,TGTGCCAGCACTCTACGGGACAAGTTCACCATATATTTT,CASTLRDKFTIYF
.,TRBV6-2/TRBV6-3,few,TRBJ2-2,TGTGCCAGCAGTTACGGGGTGCTGTTTTTT,CASSYGVLFF
TRBD1,TRBV2,few,TRBJ1-2,TGTGCCAGCACTTTGGACAGGAGCTATGGCTACACCTTC,CASTLDRSYGYTF
TRBD1,TRBV2,many,TRBJ1-1,TGTGCCTCCGAGGACAGGGAGAACACTGAAGCTTTCTTT,CASEDRENTEAFF
.,TRBV11-2,many,TRBJ2-5,TGTGCCAGCAGCTTCCTGACGACGGAGACCCAGTACTTC,CASSFLTTETQYF
TRBD2,TRBV20-1,once,TRBJ2-5,TGCAGTGGCCGTGATGGACTAGCGGGAGGGCGAGAGACCCAGTACTTC,CSGRDGLAGGRETQYF
TRBD1,TRBV11-3,.,TRBJ1-4,TGTGCCAGCAGCAAAACAGGGGACATCAATGAAAAACTGTTTTTT,CASSKTGDINEKLFF
TRBD1,TRBV11-2,.,TRBJ1-2,TGTGCCAGCAGTTCGACCGGGACAGGCAGATACTATGGCTACACCTTC,CASSSTGTGRYYGYTF
TRBD2,TRBV6-1,.,TRBJ2-2,TGTGCCAGCAGTAGGGGCGGGGGGATCACCGGGGAGCTGTTTTTT,CASSRGGGITGELFF
.,TRBV15,few,TRBJ1-4,TGTGCCACCAGCAGAGTTGGACAGCTGAATGAAAAACTGTTTTTT,CATSRVGQLNEKLFF
TRBD1,TRBV24-1,many,TRBJ2-6,TGTGCCACCAGTGATTTGCGGACAGGGGGAGATGGGGCCAACGTCCTGACTTTC,CATSDLRTGGDGANVLTF
.,TRBV7-9,.,TRBJ2-7,TGTGCCAGCAGCTTAAGTACTCTGGCCTACGAGCAGTACTTC,CASSLSTLAYEQYF
TRBD1,TRBV7-6,few,TRBJ2-5,TGTGCCAGCAGCCAGGGACAGGGGGGGGAGGAGACCCAGTACTTC,CASSQGQGGEETQYF
TRBD1,TRBV2,many,TRBJ1-3,TGTGCCAGCAGTAGGGACAGGGCTGGAAACACCATATATTTT,CASSRDRAGNTIYF
TRBD1,TRBV7-6,.,TRBJ2-7,TGTGCCAGCAGCTTAGTTACAGGGGGCAACGAGCAGTACTTC,CASSLVTGGNEQYF
.,TRBV5-1,many,TRBJ1-1,TGCGCCAGCAGTAGGGGAGATACAAACACTGAAGCTTTCTTT,CASSRGDTNTEAFF